Sequencing of this T cell receptor (beta chain) was carried out in a study of molecular identifiers for immune sequencing clone quantification. TCRdb processed the PCR reads anew with MiXCR; each CDR3 protein has one entry. The table has about 330,000 distinct CDR3 sequences, about 22% seen once. This clonotype was seen at least ten times. CDR1 and CDR2 from the germline V gene are SQVTM and ANQGSEA. The CDR3 runs to 12 residues. Trimming took off 1 base at V and 4 bases at J, with 7 bases between the two ends. Sorting selected naive CD8 T cells with a CD8+CD4-CCR7+CD45RA+ phenotype. The gene calls are TRBV29-1 and TRBJ1-2; the D is unclear. The TCR was taken from a human donor in good health. Some libraries in this study had Jurkat cell RNA spiked in. Sequencing used naive CD8+ T cells from blood, with Jurkat cell RNA spiked in. The subset was: FACS-sorted CD8+CD4-CCR7+CD45RA+ naive T cells. The CDR3 bases are TGCAGCGTTGAAGGGACCACCTATGGCTACACCTTC. It specifies CSVEGTTYGYTF.